This T cell receptor (beta chain) appears in the sequencing data of a study of response to subunit inactivated influenza vaccine. TCRdb reprocessed the RT-PCR reads with MiXCR, giving one entry per CDR3 protein. The table records just over 300,000 distinct CDR3 sequences, roughly 22% of them present only once. Whole-study findings and limits: Authors suggested each seasonal influenza vaccination recruits few new T cells.

This clonotype was picked up many times. Antigen unknown. The germline V gene encodes CDR1 MNHNS and CDR2 SASEGT. Trimming pared 6 bases from V and 0 bases from J, leaving 11 bases between. This CDR3 contains 14 residues. The material sequenced was PBMCs from blood, taken roughly 20 months after vaccination. The TCR comes from a man aged 50-75 years who received an inactivated influenza vaccine. This chain joins TRBV6-1 and TRBJ1-1; D unresolved. CDR3 nucleotides: TGTGCCAGCAGCCCAGAGCTCTTGAACACTGAAGCTTTCTTT. Protein sequence: CASSPELLNTEAFF.